The rows below give T cell receptor beta chains drawn from one sample of a study of identical twins. One entry per CDR3 protein, called by TCRdb with MiXCR from the 5' RACE reads. Here the sample spans 650,000 to 800,000 distinct CDR3 sequences, about 9.4% being singletons. A further study also used this sample, focusing on yellow fever vaccine responses in identical twins.

Sample: PBMCs. These receptors came from a woman aged 18-29 years in good health. CDR3s include the opening cysteine and the closing phenylalanine or tryptophan. Each record gives: D gene, V gene, J gene, clone size, CDR3 protein, CDR3 DNA. The D gene is left open where the match is weak. The listing skips clone size in some rows; elsewhere it reads once, few, many or a size class.

>-|TRBV3-1|TRBJ2-5|few
CASSRPGDGIETQYF
TGTGCCAGCAGCCGACCGGGGGACGGAATTGAGACCCAGTACTTC
>TRBD2|TRBV4-3|TRBJ2-3|few
CASSQESGLAGDTQYF
TGCGCCAGCAGCCAAGAGTCGGGACTAGCGGGAGATACGCAGTATTTT
>TRBD1|TRBV10-3|TRBJ2-1|few
CAISRTGGYEQFF
TGTGCCATCAGTCGGACAGGGGGATATGAGCAGTTCTTC
>-|TRBV28|TRBJ2-2|many
CASRPPRTARNTGELFF
TGTGCCAGCAGACCACCGAGGACAGCCAGAAACACCGGGGAGCTGTTTTTT
>-|TRBV2|TRBJ2-3|many
CASSARGAILRTDTQYF
TGTGCCAGCAGTGCACGGGGGGCAATACTTAGGACAGATACGCAGTATTTT
>-|TRBV25-1|TRBJ2-3|-
CASIGDTQYF
TGTGCCAGCATTGGAGATACGCAGTATTTT
>-|TRBV7-9|TRBJ2-1|few
CASSFPSRANNEQFF
TGTGCCAGCAGCTTCCCCAGTAGGGCCAACAATGAGCAGTTCTTC
>-|TRBV4-2|TRBJ1-4|many
CASSQDLLPDEKLFF
TGTGCCAGCAGCCAAGATTTACTCCCCGATGAAAAACTGTTTTTT
>TRBD1|TRBV19|TRBJ2-7|few
CASSWTGTAEQYF
TGTGCCAGTAGTTGGACCGGGACAGCCGAGCAGTACTTC
>TRBD1|TRBV5-1|TRBJ2-5|-
CASSEGTGGKETQYF
TGCGCCAGCAGCGAAGGGACAGGGGGAAAAGAGACCCAGTACTTC
>TRBD1|TRBV27|TRBJ2-5|-
CASSPRTGEVVAQYF
TGTGCCAGCAGTCCTAGGACAGGGGAAGTGGTGGCCCAGTACTTC
>-|TRBV18|TRBJ1-5|many
CASSQQGGDLPQHF
TGTGCCAGCTCACAACAGGGAGGGGATCTGCCCCAGCATTTT
>-|TRBV7-2|TRBJ2-5|few
CASTAKETQYF
TGTGCCAGCACCGCGAAAGAGACCCAGTACTTC
>-|TRBV5-1|TRBJ1-5|many
CASSLDGDSNQPQHF
TGCGCCAGCAGCTTGGATGGGGATAGCAATCAGCCCCAGCATTTT
>-|TRBV29-1|TRBJ2-1|many
CSVEDYKPVNPFF
TGCAGCGTTGAAGATTACAAGCCCGTCAACCCGTTCTTC
>-|TRBV11-2|TRBJ2-3|few
CASSFVEVPSTDTQYF
TGTGCCAGCAGCTTCGTTGAGGTCCCTAGCACAGATACGCAGTATTTT
>-|TRBV9|TRBJ2-2|-
CASSVAGGPNTGELFF
TGTGCCAGCAGCGTAGCGGGGGGCCCTAACACCGGGGAGCTGTTTTTT
>TRBD2|TRBV12-3/TRBV12-4|TRBJ2-2|few
CASSFQAGGWNTGELFF
TGTGCCAGCAGTTTTCAGGCGGGGGGATGGAACACCGGGGAGCTGTTTTTT
>-|TRBV20-1|TRBJ2-2|-
CSARSLGNTGELFF
TGCAGTGCTAGATCCCTTGGGAACACCGGGGAGCTGTTTTTT
>TRBD2|TRBV5-1|TRBJ2-1|-
CASSPLAGGPGLTINNEQFF
TGCGCCAGCAGCCCCCTAGCGGGAGGGCCCGGACTCACCATAAACAATGAGCAGTTCTTC
>-|TRBV7-9|TRBJ2-7|few
CASSGSEGPKLYEQYF
TGTGCCAGCAGTGGAAGCGAGGGACCGAAACTCTACGAGCAGTACTTC
>TRBD2|TRBV20-1|TRBJ2-1|-
CSADHAGRAAFF
TGCAGTGCTGACCACGCAGGGAGGGCCGCGTTCTTC
>-|TRBV5-1|TRBJ2-3|many
CASQLLASGTDTQYF
TGCGCCAGCCAATTACTAGCTTCGGGCACAGATACGCAGTATTTT
>TRBD1|TRBV11-2|TRBJ2-7|few
CASSLGDRVSEQYF
TGTGCCAGCAGCTTAGGCGACAGGGTGAGCGAGCAGTACTTC
>-|TRBV20-1|TRBJ2-1|-
CSARGGQRGNEQFF
TGCAGTGCTCGGGGCGGACAGCGAGGGAATGAGCAGTTCTTC
>TRBD2|TRBV4-3|TRBJ2-1|once
CASSQDIRTSYLEQFF
TGCGCCAGCAGCCAAGATATAAGGACTAGCTATTTGGAGCAGTTCTTC
>TRBD1|TRBV7-9|TRBJ2-7|few
CASSASPGQGYF
TGTGCCAGCAGCGCAAGTCCGGGACAGGGTTACTTC
>-|TRBV2|TRBJ2-7|many
CASSELNRAYEQYF
TGTGCCAGCAGTGAATTGAACAGGGCCTACGAGCAGTACTTC
>-|TRBV28|TRBJ2-3|few
CASSLTLGTDTQYF
TGTGCCAGCAGTTTAACGCTGGGGACAGATACGCAGTATTTT
>TRBD1|TRBV5-1|TRBJ2-2|many
CASSNTGQITGELFF
TGCGCCAGCAGCAACACGGGACAGATCACCGGGGAGCTGTTTTTT
>TRBD1|TRBV27|TRBJ2-1|-
CASSLSAWTGIDEQFF
TGTGCCAGCAGTTTATCTGCCTGGACAGGGATCGATGAGCAGTTCTTC
>-|TRBV20-1|TRBJ2-1|few
CSATLKTGWYYNEQFF
TGCAGTGCGACCCTTAAAACGGGATGGTACTACAATGAGCAGTTCTTC
>TRBD2|TRBV4-3|TRBJ2-7|few
CASSPDRTSAYEQYF
TGCGCCAGCAGCCCAGACCGGACTAGCGCGTACGAGCAGTACTTC
>TRBD1|TRBV28|TRBJ2-2|-
CASSSGGQGNTGELFF
TGTGCCAGCAGTTCTGGGGGACAGGGGAACACCGGGGAGCTGTTTTTT
>-|TRBV19|TRBJ1-1|-
CASSMWDTEAFF
TGTGCCAGTAGTATGTGGGACACTGAAGCTTTCTTT
>TRBD2|TRBV28|TRBJ2-7|-
CASSPTGDASGRAFYEQYF
TGTGCCAGCAGCCCGACAGGGGACGCTAGCGGGAGGGCCTTCTACGAGCAGTACTTC
>-|TRBV4-1|TRBJ2-1|-
CASSPRQDPYEQFF
TGCGCCAGCAGCCCTCGGCAGGACCCCTATGAGCAGTTCTTC
>TRBD2|TRBV5-4|TRBJ2-6|-
CASSLSSGRVGANVLTF
TGTGCCAGCAGTCTTTCTAGCGGGAGGGTAGGGGCCAACGTCCTGACTTTC
>-|TRBV2|TRBJ2-5|-
CASRAQGVGRETQYF
TGTGCCAGCAGGGCGCAGGGTGTCGGGAGAGAGACCCAGTACTTC
>-|TRBV7-2|TRBJ2-7|many
CASSKVGDWRTYEQYF
TGTGCCAGCAGCAAGGTGGGGGATTGGCGAACCTACGAGCAGTACTTC
>TRBD2|TRBV7-8|TRBJ2-1|-
CASSLLSSGYDEQFF
TGTGCCAGCAGCTTATTGTCTAGCGGGTACGATGAGCAGTTCTTC
>-|TRBV24-1|TRBJ2-2|-
CATRLTNTGELFF
TGTGCCACCAGACTGACGAACACCGGGGAGCTGTTTTTT
>-|TRBV5-5|TRBJ1-1|-
CASTEMRSTEAFF
TGTGCCAGCACCGAAATGAGGAGCACTGAAGCTTTCTTT
>TRBD2|TRBV12-3/TRBV12-4|TRBJ2-7|few
CASSPGASGSYEQYF
TGTGCCAGCAGTCCCGGGGCTAGCGGGTCCTACGAGCAGTACTTC
>TRBD1|TRBV5-1|TRBJ2-5|-
CASSLAGGQGQETQYF
TGCGCCAGCAGCTTGGCCGGGGGACAGGGACAGGAGACCCAGTACTTC
>TRBD1|TRBV18|TRBJ1-1|few
CASSDPRQGNTEAFF
TGTGCCAGCTCAGACCCGCGACAGGGTAACACTGAAGCTTTCTTT
>TRBD2|TRBV30|TRBJ2-1|-
CALGLAGDHNEQFF
TGTGCCTTAGGGCTAGCGGGGGACCACAATGAGCAGTTCTTC
>-|TRBV7-3|TRBJ2-1|few
CASSPNPALLEVYNEQFF
TGTGCCAGCAGCCCTAACCCGGCCTTATTAGAGGTGTACAATGAGCAGTTCTTC
>-|TRBV4-3|TRBJ2-7|-
CASSSRPGPPRDF
TGCGCCAGCAGCTCTCGGCCTGGACCCCCGCGGGACTTC
>-|TRBV4-3|TRBJ2-3|few
CASSQALATDTQYF
TGCGCCAGCAGCCAAGCCCTAGCCACAGATACGCAGTATTTT